Below, 6 T cell receptor beta chains from the same sample are listed, as sequenced in a study of cytomegalovirus exposure and HLA in healthy donors (dated by TCRdb to between 2016 and 2019). Libraries were constructed by the immunoSEQ multiplex PCR assay. The multiplex PCR relied on a mix of 60 forward primers for TCR Vbeta segments and 13 reverse primers for TCR Jbeta segments. TCRdb took this table from immuneACCESS and kept in-frame rearrangements with V and J called. Such tables lack part of the clones; where checked against another copy, unresolved V genes explain under half of the gap, and the rest is unexplained. The sample table records over 120,000 clones; approximately 63% of these occur just once. Clones ranked in the top ten supply around 1.9% of the sample. The sample consisted of PBMCs. All receptors come from a woman aged 60-75 years in good health and CMV-seropositive.

V and J are TRBV7-9 and TRBJ1-2; 8 bases fit TRBD1. The V gene's germline CDR1 is SEHNR and CDR2 FQNEAQ (reference sequence). The CDR3 runs to 15 residues. The trim removed 5 bases at V and 5 bases at J, leaving 10 bases unmatched. The CDR3 DNA reads TGTGCCAGCAGCCTCCAGCCCGGACAGGGATATGGCTACACCTTC. Its protein product is CASSLQPGQGYGYTF.

V usage is TRBV5-4 and J usage is TRBJ2-2; 8 bases align to TRBD1. The CDR3 extends over 15 amino acids. Germline V lookup: CDR1 SGHNT, CDR2 YYREEE (reference sequence). V lost 5 bases and J lost 0; bases outside the gene matches: 3. In DNA form, the CDR3 reads TGTGCCAGCAGGAAGGACAGGGCGAACACCGGGGAGCTGTTTTTT. It is translated as CASRKDRANTGELFF.

The chain carries TRBV25-1 and TRBJ2-1; TRBD2 matches 13 bases. There are 13 residues in the CDR3. V gave up 4 bases and J gave up 12 bases; unmatched junction bases: 3. CDR1 is MGHDK and CDR2 is SYGVNS in the germline V gene. CDR3 nucleotides: TGTGCCAGCAGTGCGGGACTAGCGGGAAGGCAGTTCTTC. Its protein product is CASSAGLAGRQFF.

In this sample, this clone turned up a few times. The V gene is TRBV5-4, the J gene TRBJ2-2; 10 nucleotides align to TRBD2. The CDR3 consists of 16 residues. V trimming: 5 bases; J trimming: 2 bases; junction bases outside the gene matches: 6. Germline V CDR1 and CDR2: SGHNT, YYREEE (reference sequence). CDR3 coding DNA: TGTGCCAGCAGGCTAGCGGGAGAGGGCAACACCGGGGAGCTGTTTTTT. Protein product: CASRLAGEGNTGELFF.

The rearrangement uses TRBV28 and TRBJ1-2; D is undetermined. V was trimmed by 3 bases and J by 4 bases, leaving 15 bases between them. Looked up from germline, CDR1 is MDHEN and CDR2 is SYDVKM. The CDR3 runs 15 residues. This chain's CDR3 is CASSFLNQAPYGYTF. Written as DNA, the CDR3 is TGTGCCAGCAGTTTTTTAAATCAGGCTCCCTATGGCTACACCTTC.

The rearrangement uses TRBV19 and TRBJ2-7; D is ambiguous. Germline CDR1 is LNHDA and CDR2 is SQIVND (reference sequence). This CDR3 has 12 residues. The V end lost 4 bases, the J end lost 3 bases, and 7 bases lay between the germline ends. The CDR3 sequence is CASSNRYYEQYF. The CDR3 DNA follows: TGTGCCAGTAGTAACCGGTACTACGAGCAGTACTTC.